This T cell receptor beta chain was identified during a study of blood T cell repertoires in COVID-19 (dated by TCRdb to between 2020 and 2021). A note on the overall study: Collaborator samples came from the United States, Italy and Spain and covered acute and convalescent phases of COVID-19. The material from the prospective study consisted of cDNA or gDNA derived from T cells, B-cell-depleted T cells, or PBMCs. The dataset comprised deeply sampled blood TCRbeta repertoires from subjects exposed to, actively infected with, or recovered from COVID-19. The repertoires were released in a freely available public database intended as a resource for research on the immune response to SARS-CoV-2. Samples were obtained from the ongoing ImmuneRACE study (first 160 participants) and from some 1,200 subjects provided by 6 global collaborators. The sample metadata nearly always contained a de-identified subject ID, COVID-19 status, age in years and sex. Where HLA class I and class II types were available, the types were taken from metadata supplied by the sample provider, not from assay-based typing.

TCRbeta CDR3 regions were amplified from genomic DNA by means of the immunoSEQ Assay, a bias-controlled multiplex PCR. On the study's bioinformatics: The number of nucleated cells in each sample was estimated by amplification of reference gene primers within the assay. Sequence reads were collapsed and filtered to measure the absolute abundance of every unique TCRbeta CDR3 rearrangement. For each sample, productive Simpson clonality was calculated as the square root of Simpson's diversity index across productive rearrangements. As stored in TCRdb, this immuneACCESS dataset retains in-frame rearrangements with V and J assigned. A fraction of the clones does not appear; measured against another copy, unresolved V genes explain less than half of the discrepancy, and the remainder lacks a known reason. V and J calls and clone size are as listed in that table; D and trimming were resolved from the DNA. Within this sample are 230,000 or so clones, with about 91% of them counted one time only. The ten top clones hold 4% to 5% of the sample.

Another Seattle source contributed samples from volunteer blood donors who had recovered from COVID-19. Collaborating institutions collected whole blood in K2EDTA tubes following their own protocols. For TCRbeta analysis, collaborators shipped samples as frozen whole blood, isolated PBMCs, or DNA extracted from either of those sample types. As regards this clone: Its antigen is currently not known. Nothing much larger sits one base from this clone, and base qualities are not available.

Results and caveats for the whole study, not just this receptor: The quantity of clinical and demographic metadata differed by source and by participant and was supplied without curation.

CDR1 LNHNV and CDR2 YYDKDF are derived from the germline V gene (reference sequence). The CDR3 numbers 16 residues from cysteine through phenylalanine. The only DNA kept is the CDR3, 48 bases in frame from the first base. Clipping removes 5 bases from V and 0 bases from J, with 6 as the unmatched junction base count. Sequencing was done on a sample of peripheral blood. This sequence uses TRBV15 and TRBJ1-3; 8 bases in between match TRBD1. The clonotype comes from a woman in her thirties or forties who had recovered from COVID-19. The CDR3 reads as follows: CATSGRDRTSGNTIYF. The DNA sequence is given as TGTGCCACCAGCGGCCGGGACAGGACCTCTGGAAACACCATATATTTT.